Listed below are T cell receptor beta chains from one sample, sequenced in a study of response to subunit inactivated influenza vaccine. TCRdb reprocessed the RT-PCR reads with MiXCR, giving one entry per CDR3 protein. The data hold 500,000 to 550,000 distinct CDR3 sequences, with 6.5% to 8% observed a single time. Sequencing was performed on PBMCs from blood, taken about 24 months after vaccination. The receptors come from a man aged 45 to 70 who received an inactivated influenza vaccine. Both conserved end residues are part of each CDR3. D genes are given only for firm matches. Size tells how often a clone was seen (once, few, many) or the class of an expanded clone, and some rows leave it out.

D	J	size	V	DNA	CDR3
.	TRBJ2-7	.	TRBV5-1	TGCGCCAGCAGCTTTGCGTTCCCATCAGACGAGCAGTACTTC	CASSFAFPSDEQYF
TRBD1	TRBJ1-2	few	TRBV5-1	TGCGCCAGCAGCGAGGGACAGGGAACGTATGGCTACACCTTC	CASSEGQGTYGYTF
TRBD1	TRBJ2-1	few	TRBV27	TGTGCCAGCAGTTTAACCGGGACAGGGCCCTATGAGCAGTTCTTC	CASSLTGTGPYEQFF
.	TRBJ1-1	many	TRBV11-1	TGTGCCAGCAGTGGGACCACGGCGGCAGAAGCTTTCTTT	CASSGTTAAEAFF
.	TRBJ2-3	many	TRBV12-3/TRBV12-4	TGTGCCAGCAGTCTCAAAGATACGCAGTATTTT	CASSLKDTQYF
.	TRBJ2-7	few	TRBV10-3	TGTGCCATCAGTGAATCGGGCGGGGAGCAGTACTTC	CAISESGGEQYF
.	TRBJ1-5	many	TRBV28	TGTGCCAGCAACGTGCAGGGATCGCCCCAGCATTTT	CASNVQGSPQHF
.	TRBJ1-1	.	TRBV11-1	TGTGCCAGCAGCTGGACTGTAATGAACACTGAAGCTTTCTTT	CASSWTVMNTEAFF
.	TRBJ2-5	many	TRBV29-1	TGCAGCGTTGATGGGCCTCTCCAGACCCAGTACTTC	CSVDGPLQTQYF
.	TRBJ1-2	many	TRBV12-3/TRBV12-4	TGTGCCAGCAGTTTGGCAGGGTTTAGCGGCTACACCTTC	CASSLAGFSGYTF
TRBD1	TRBJ2-1	few	TRBV30	TGTGCCTGGATCTACGGGACAGGGGGCTACAATGAGCAGTTCTTC	CAWIYGTGGYNEQFF
.	TRBJ2-3	few	TRBV3-1	TGTGCCAGCAGCCAAGCTCCGTCAAGCGATACGCAGTATTTT	CASSQAPSSDTQYF
.	TRBJ1-2	many	TRBV12-3/TRBV12-4	TGTGCCAGCAGTTTATCAGGGGCAGGCTATGGCTACACCTTC	CASSLSGAGYGYTF
TRBD1	TRBJ2-1	few	TRBV6-2/TRBV6-3	TGTGCCAGCAGTACCAGACAGGGGGCACTTTACAATGAGCAGTTCTTC	CASSTRQGALYNEQFF
TRBD2	TRBJ2-5	few	TRBV7-2	TGTGCCAGCAGCTTAGTTCACCTAGCGGGGGTGTCGGAGACCCAGTACTTC	CASSLVHLAGVSETQYF
TRBD2	TRBJ2-2	many	TRBV25-1	TGTGCCAGCAGTGAAAGGACTAGCGGGGTCCTGGGCACCGGGGAGCTGTTTTTT	CASSERTSGVLGTGELFF
.	TRBJ1-1	many	TRBV19	TGTGCCAGTAGCTTGGGAAATGAAGCTTTCTTT	CASSLGNEAFF
TRBD2	TRBJ2-7	.	TRBV20-1	TGCAGTGCTAGAGATCGCCTAGCGGGTTTCTACGAGCAGTACTTC	CSARDRLAGFYEQYF
.	TRBJ2-5	.	TRBV15	TGTGCCACCAGCAGAGATTTAAGATTTCAAGAGACCCAGTACTTC	CATSRDLRFQETQYF